This record covers a single T cell receptor beta chain. Original processing methods: Cell counts per sample came from amplifying reference gene primers. Profiling relied on immunoSEQ multiplex PCR, and the TCRdb table lists in-frame clones only, not all of them. That table gives V, J and clone size, and the DNA gave D and trimming. This repertoire shows 110,000 or so clones, over 75% found once; its top ten account for 2% to 3%. This sample is part of a study of blood T cell repertoires in COVID-19. Study-level background: T cells, B-cell-depleted T cells, or PBMCs provided the cDNA or gDNA that served as material.

CDR1 is MNHEY, CDR2 SVGAGI, per germline. There are 14 residues in the CDR3. Trimming at V came to 6 bases and at J to 4 bases, leaving 7 bases not matched to a gene. This chain joins TRBV6-5 and TRBJ1-2; 8 nucleotides align to TRBD1. Sequencing input: peripheral blood. This TCR came from a man aged 45 to 65 with acute or convalescent COVID-19. The CDR3 bases are TGTGCCAGCAGCCCGGGACAGGACTTCTATGGCTACACCTTC. This sequence encodes CASSPGQDFYGYTF.